The sample holds one count of the clone carrying this T cell receptor (beta chain). The data derive from a study of cytomegalovirus exposure and HLA in healthy donors. The assay was immunoSEQ multiplex PCR, and TCRdb's table has in-frame clones only and misses some. This sample yields more than 140,000 clones, of which roughly 91% are seen a single time; 2.5% to 4% belongs to the top ten. Sequenced material: PBMCs. This TCR derives from a woman under 30 in good health and CMV-seropositive.

The CDR3 region has the DNA TGTGCCAGCAGTTTAGACAGGGGGCGTATGGATCAGCCCCAGCATTTT. This codes for CASSLDRGRMDQPQHF. The chain links TRBV28 to TRBJ1-5; 10 bases match TRBD1. Germline values: CDR1 MDHEN, CDR2 SYDVKM. CDR3 size: 16 residues. V trimming: 2 bases; J trimming: 5 bases; junction bases outside the gene matches: 6.